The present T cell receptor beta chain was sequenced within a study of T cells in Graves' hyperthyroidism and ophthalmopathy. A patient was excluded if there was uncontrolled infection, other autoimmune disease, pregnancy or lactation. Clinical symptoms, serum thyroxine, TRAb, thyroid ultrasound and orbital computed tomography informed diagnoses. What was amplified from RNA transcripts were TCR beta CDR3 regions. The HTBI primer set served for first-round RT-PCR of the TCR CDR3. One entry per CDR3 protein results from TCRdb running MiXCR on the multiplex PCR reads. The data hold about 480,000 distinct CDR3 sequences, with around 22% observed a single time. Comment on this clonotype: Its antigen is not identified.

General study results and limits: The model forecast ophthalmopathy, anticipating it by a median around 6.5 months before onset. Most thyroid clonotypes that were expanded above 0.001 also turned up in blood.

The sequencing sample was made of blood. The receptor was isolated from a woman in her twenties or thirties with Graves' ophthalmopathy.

The CDR3 loop reads CASSVQGPGNQPQHF. The DNA of the CDR3 is TGTGCCAGCAGTGTCCAGGGGCCGGGGAATCAGCCCCAGCATTTT. This sequence joins TRBV2 and TRBJ1-5; TRBD1 might be the D (6 bases). The CDR3 is made up of 15 amino acids. Germline CDR1 and CDR2: SNHLY and FYNNEI. Trimming took 4 bases from V and 4 from J, leaving 14 bases between them.